The 2 T cell receptor beta chains below come from one sample, sequenced in a study of T cell responses to AZD1222 COVID-19 vaccine. Produced via immunoSEQ multiplex PCR; TCRdb's table is partial and in-frame only. The table records over 100,000 clones, 90% of them present only once. The input for sequencing was peripheral blood, taken on day 0 of AZD1222 vaccination. These receptors were taken from an adult in good health.

The chain links TRBV9 to TRBJ1-4; D is possibly TRBD1 (6 bases). The V end lost 4 bases, the J end lost 7 bases, and 17 bases lay between the germline ends. Germline values: CDR1 SGDLS, CDR2 YYNGEE. The CDR3 is made up of 15 amino acids. The CDR3 DNA sequence: TGTGCCAGCAGCCTGTCACAGGGAATAGGTGAAAAACTGTTTTTT. Translated, it gives CASSLSQGIGEKLFF.

CDR3 nucleotide sequence: TGTGCCAGCAGTTACTCGGGTGTGGCGCAGGGCACGTTCGGGTCACCCCTCCACTTT. It translates to CASSYSGVAQGTFGSPLHF. The chain joins TRBV6-2 or TRBV6-3 to TRBJ1-6, with a tentative D call TRBD1 (5 bases). The V gene's germline CDR1 is MNHEY and CDR2 SVGEGT. The CDR3 loop spans 19 amino acids. V gave up 0 bases and J gave up 10 bases, with 25 bases separating them.